The T cell receptor beta chain under discussion was sequenced for a study of OX40 agonist ivuxolimab in advanced cancers. In the study overall: Patients enrolled in dose escalation were diagnosed with hepatocellular carcinoma, melanoma, renal cell or head and neck cancer. Partial responses, seen in three patients, involved one hepatocellular carcinoma and two cutaneous melanomas.

The assay was immunoSEQ multiplex PCR, and TCRdb's table has in-frame clones only and misses some. The repertoire holds nearly 110,000 clones, with less than 95% as singletons. This CDR3 has 14 amino acids. Germline V gene data show CDR1 as SGHTA and CDR2 as FQGTGA. Trimming pared 5 bases from V and 3 bases from J, leaving 12 bases between. This clonotype was sampled from an adult with an advanced solid tumor such as melanoma, head and neck, liver or kidney cancer. The chain uses TRBV7-3 and TRBJ2-3, with D perhaps matching TRBD2 (6 bases). Source: CD4+ or CD8+ T cells sorted from blood, taken in a trial of the OX40 agonist ivuxolimab. The CDR3 bases are TGTGCCAGCAGCCCGGGGCGGGAAACAGATACGCAGTATTTT. Translating gives CASSPGRETDTQYF.